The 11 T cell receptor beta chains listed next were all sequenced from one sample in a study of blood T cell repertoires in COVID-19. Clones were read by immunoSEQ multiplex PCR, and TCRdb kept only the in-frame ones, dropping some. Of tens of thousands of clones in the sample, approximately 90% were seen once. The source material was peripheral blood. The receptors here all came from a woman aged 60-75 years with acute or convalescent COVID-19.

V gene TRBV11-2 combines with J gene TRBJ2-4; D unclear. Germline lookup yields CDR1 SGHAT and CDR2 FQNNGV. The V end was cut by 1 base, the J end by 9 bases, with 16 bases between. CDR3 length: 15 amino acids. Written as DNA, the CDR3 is TGTGCCAGCAGCTTAGCTCTCGGCGGCGTGGGCATTCAGTACTTC. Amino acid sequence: CASSLALGGVGIQYF.

This chain's CDR3 is CASSVVEGGYGYTF. In nucleotides, the CDR3 is TGTGCCAGCAGCGTAGTAGAAGGGGGCTATGGCTACACCTTC. The J gene is TRBJ1-2, the V gene TRBV9; possibly TRBD1 for D (6 bases). Germline V gene sequence: CDR1 SGDLS, CDR2 YYNGEE. The germline V and J ends were trimmed by 0 bases and 4 bases, with 10 bases remaining between them. The CDR3 has 14 residues.

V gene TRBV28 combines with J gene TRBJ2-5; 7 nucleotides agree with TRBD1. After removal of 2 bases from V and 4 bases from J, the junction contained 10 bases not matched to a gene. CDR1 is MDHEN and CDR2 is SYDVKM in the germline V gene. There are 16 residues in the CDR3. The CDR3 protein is CASSLQTGFDIETQYF. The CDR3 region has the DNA TGTGCCAGCAGTTTACAGACAGGGTTTGATATAGAGACCCAGTACTTC.

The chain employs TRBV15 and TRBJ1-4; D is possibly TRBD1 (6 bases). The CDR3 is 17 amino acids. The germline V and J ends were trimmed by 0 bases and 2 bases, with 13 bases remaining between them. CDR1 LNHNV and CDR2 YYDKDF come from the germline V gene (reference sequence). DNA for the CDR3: TGTGCCACCAGCAGAGACCACTCAGGGGTTACTAATGAAAAACTGTTTTTT. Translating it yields CATSRDHSGVTNEKLFF.

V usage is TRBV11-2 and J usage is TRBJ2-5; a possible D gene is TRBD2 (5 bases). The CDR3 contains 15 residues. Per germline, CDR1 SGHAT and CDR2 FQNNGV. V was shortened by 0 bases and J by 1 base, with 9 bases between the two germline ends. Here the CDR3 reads CASSLEWAGQETQYF. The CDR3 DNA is TGTGCCAGCAGCTTAGAATGGGCGGGCCAAGAGACCCAGTACTTC. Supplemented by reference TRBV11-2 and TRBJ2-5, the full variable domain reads EAGVAQSPRYKIIEKRQSVAFWCNPISGHATLYWYQQILGQGPKLLIQFQNNGVVDDSQLPKDRFSAERLKGVDSTLKIQPAKLEDSAVYLCASSLEWAGQETQYFGPGTRLLVL.

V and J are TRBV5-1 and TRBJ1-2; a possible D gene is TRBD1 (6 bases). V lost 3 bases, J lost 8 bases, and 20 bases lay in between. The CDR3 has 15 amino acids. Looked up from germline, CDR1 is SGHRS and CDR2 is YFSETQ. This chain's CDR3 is CASSYSGVLSGGYTF. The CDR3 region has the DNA TGCGCCAGCAGCTATTCAGGGGTTTTATCGGGGGGCTACACCTTC.

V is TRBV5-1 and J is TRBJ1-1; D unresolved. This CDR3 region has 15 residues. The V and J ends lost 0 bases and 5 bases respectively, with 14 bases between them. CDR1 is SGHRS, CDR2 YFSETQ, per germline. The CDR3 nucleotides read TGCGCCAGCAGCTTGGATCGGGGAGGGATTACTGAAGCTTTCTTT. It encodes CASSLDRGGITEAFF.

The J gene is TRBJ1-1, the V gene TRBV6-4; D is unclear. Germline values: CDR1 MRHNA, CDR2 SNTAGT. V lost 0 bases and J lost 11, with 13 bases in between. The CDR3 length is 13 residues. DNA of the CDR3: TGTGCCAGCAGTGACTCCGCGGGTACATGGGCTTTCTTT. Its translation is CASSDSAGTWAFF.

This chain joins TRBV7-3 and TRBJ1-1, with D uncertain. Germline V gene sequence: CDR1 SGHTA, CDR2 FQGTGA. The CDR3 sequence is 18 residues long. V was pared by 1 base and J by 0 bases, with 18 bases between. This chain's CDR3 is CASSLKGGLGYLNTEAFF. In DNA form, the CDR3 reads TGTGCCAGCAGCTTAAAGGGCGGGCTTGGGTATTTGAACACTGAAGCTTTCTTT.

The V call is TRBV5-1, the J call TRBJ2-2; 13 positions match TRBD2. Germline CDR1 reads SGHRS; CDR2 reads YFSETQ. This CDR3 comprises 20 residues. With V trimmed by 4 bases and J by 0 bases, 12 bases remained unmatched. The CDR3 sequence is CASSNLLAGGPFANTGELFF. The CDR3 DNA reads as TGCGCCAGCAGCAACTTACTAGCGGGAGGGCCGTTCGCGAACACCGGGGAGCTGTTTTTT.

The CDR3 reads CASSLLAGPQDTQYF. For the CDR3, the DNA is TGTGCCAGCAGCTTGTTAGCGGGGCCCCAGGATACGCAGTATTTT. The chain has TRBV7-2 and TRBJ2-3; 8 bases are a match to TRBD2. The CDR3 loop spans 15 amino acids. V trimming: 3 bases; J trimming: 6 bases; junction bases outside the gene matches: 8. Looked up from germline, CDR1 is SGHTA and CDR2 is FQGNSA.